The 19 T cell receptor beta chains in this list originate from one sample, sequenced in a study of T cell responses to AZD1222 COVID-19 vaccine. Profiling relied on immunoSEQ multiplex PCR, and the TCRdb table lists in-frame clones only, not all of them. The sample has over 95,000 clones; roughly 89% are singletons. The input for sequencing was peripheral blood, taken on day 0 of AZD1222 vaccination. These receptors were taken from an adult in good health.

V gene TRBV10-3 combines with J gene TRBJ2-1, with 7 nucleotides matching TRBD2. After removal of 6 bases from V and 7 bases from J, the junction contained 12 bases not matched to a gene. CDR1 is ENHRY, CDR2 SYGVKD, per germline. This CDR3 has 15 amino acids. The CDR3 reads CAIRPDGGSGNEQFF. CDR3 bases: TGTGCCATCAGGCCCGACGGCGGGAGTGGGAATGAGCAGTTCTTC.

The chain carries TRBV6-5 and TRBJ2-7; the D is unclear. The V gene's germline CDR1 is MNHEY and CDR2 SVGAGI. With 8 bases removed from V and 6 bases from J, the gap between germline ends came to 14 bases. The length of the CDR3 is 12 residues. CDR3 sequence: CASGWRGSEQYF. For the CDR3, the DNA is TGTGCCAGCGGTTGGAGAGGCAGCGAGCAGTACTTC.

The chain uses TRBV7-9 and TRBJ2-1; TRBD2 matches at 9 bases. This CDR3 spans 13 amino acids. The ends lost 1 base at V and 13 bases at J; junction bases unmatched: 5. CDR1 and CDR2 (germline): SEHNR, FQNEAQ (reference sequence). Written as DNA, the CDR3 is TGTGCCAGCAGCTTAGTAGGGACTAGCCCTCAGTTCTTC. Its translation: CASSLVGTSPQFF.

This chain uses TRBV3-1 (or the pseudogene TRBV3-2) with TRBJ2-5; 11 bases agree with TRBD2. The CDR3 is made up of 19 amino acids. V lost 3 bases, J lost 0 bases, and 12 bases stayed unmatched. Germline CDR1 reads LGHDT; CDR2 reads YNNKEL (reference sequence). The DNA of the CDR3 is TGTGCCAGCAGCCAGGACCGTAGGGGACTAGCGGCGTACCAAGAGACCCAGTACTTC. This codes for CASSQDRRGLAAYQETQYF.

The V gene is TRBV3-1 (or the pseudogene TRBV3-2), the J gene TRBJ2-2; D gene uncertain. Germline loops: CDR1 LGHDT, CDR2 YNNKEL (reference sequence). V dropped 3 bases and J dropped 8 bases, with 7 bases sitting between them. The length of the CDR3 is 12 residues. The CDR3 spells CASSHNQGELFF. The DNA of the CDR3 is TGTGCCAGCAGCCACAACCAAGGGGAGCTGTTTTTT.

This clone was recorded only once. V is TRBV7-2 and J is TRBJ2-1; TRBD2 is a possible D gene (5 bases). This CDR3 comprises 19 residues. Per the germline V gene, CDR1 is SGHTA and CDR2 is FQGNSA. Trimming removed 5 bases at V and 1 base at J, with 24 bases between. As DNA, the CDR3 is TGTGCCAGCAGCCCCTTAGCTGGGAGAGCGGTAAGGTCCTACAATGAGCAGTTCTTC. Translation: CASSPLAGRAVRSYNEQFF.

V usage is TRBV19 and J usage is TRBJ1-2; 7 bases align to TRBD1. Germline-derived CDR1 and CDR2 are LNHDA and SQIVND (reference sequence). Trimming removed 7 bases from V and 7 bases from J; junction bases left unmatched: 21. There are 17 residues in the CDR3. As DNA, the CDR3 is TGTGCCAGTACCACGTCAGGCCCAGGGGGAGTCTCGGGTGGCTACACCTTC. Amino acids: CASTTSGPGGVSGGYTF.

V and J are TRBV5-1 and TRBJ1-3; TRBD1 aligns across 8 bases. The V and J ends lost 5 bases and 0 bases, in that order; junction bases with no gene match: 4. Germline V gene lookup returns CDR1 SGHRS and CDR2 YFSETQ. The CDR3 is made up of 15 amino acids. CDR3 protein: CASRTGASSGNTIYF. Here the CDR3 DNA reads TGCGCCAGCAGGACAGGGGCCAGCTCTGGAAACACCATATATTTT. Using reference TRBV5-1 and TRBJ1-3 for the parts outside the CDR3, the full variable domain is KAGVTQTPRYLIKTRGQQVTLSCSPISGHRSVSWYQQTPGQGLQFLFEYFSETQRNKGNFPGRFSGRQFSNSRSEMNVSTLELGDSALYLCASRTGASSGNTIYFGEGSWLTVV.

This chain joins TRBV10-3 and TRBJ2-5; maybe TRBD1 (6 bases). V lost 7 bases and J lost 1, with 16 bases in between. Germline CDR1 ENHRY, CDR2 SYGVKD. CDR3 size: 15 residues. CDR3 sequence: CAIKETGQTQETQYF. CDR3 in DNA: TGTGCCATCAAAGAGACCGGACAGACCCAAGAGACCCAGTACTTC.

This clone occurred once. Just one base apart from a much larger clone, this may be a read error. Other DNA sequences within the sample encode an identical CDR3. V is TRBV30 and J is TRBJ1-5; unclear D gene. The V end lost 2 bases, the J end lost 0 bases, and 5 bases lay between the germline ends. There are 13 residues in the CDR3. Germline V gene data show CDR1 as GTSNPN and CDR2 as SVGIG (reference sequence). This CDR3 is CAWSLDSNQPQHF. The CDR3 DNA reads TGTGCCTGGAGTTTGGATAGCAATCAGCCCCAGCATTTT.

This clone was found a few times. This chain links TRBV28 with TRBJ1-3, with 9 bases that match TRBD1. This CDR3 comprises 15 residues. Germline CDR1 MDHEN, CDR2 SYDVKM. V shed 5 bases, J shed 3 bases, and the junction held 5 bases outside the gene matches. CDR3 protein: CASSLQGAVGNTIYF. The CDR3 DNA reads as TGTGCCAGCAGTCTACAGGGGGCGGTTGGAAACACCATATATTTT.

The rearrangement links TRBV28 to TRBJ2-7, with TRBD1 matching 7 bases. CDR1 and CDR2 from the germline V gene are MDHEN and SYDVKM. CDR3 length equals 14 residues. V gave up 4 bases and J gave up 4 bases; unmatched junction bases: 7. The CDR3 reads CASSSHKTGYEQYF. The DNA of the CDR3 is TGTGCCAGCAGTTCGCACAAGACAGGGTACGAGCAGTACTTC. Full variable domain (missing parts from reference TRBV28 and TRBJ2-7): DVKVTQSSRYLVKRTGEKVFLECVQDMDHENMFWYRQDPGLGLRLIYFSYDVKMKEKGDIPEGYSVSREKKERFSLILESASTNQTSMYLCASSSHKTGYEQYFGPGTRLTVT.

The chain recombines TRBV5-1 with TRBJ2-1, with TRBD2 matching over 10 bases. The germline gives CDR1 SGHRS, CDR2 YFSETQ. CDR3 length equals 15 residues. V lost 2 bases to trimming and J lost 6 bases; unmatched junction nucleotides: 5. The CDR3 loop reads CASSFLAGVGNEQFF. CDR3 DNA: TGCGCCAGCAGCTTCCTAGCGGGAGTAGGCAATGAGCAGTTCTTC.

This chain links TRBV12-3 or TRBV12-4 with TRBJ2-3; D is uncertain. The V end lost 3 bases, the J end lost 6 bases, and 4 bases lay between the germline ends. This CDR3 region has 11 residues. CDR3 nucleotide sequence: TGTGCCAGCAGTTTTGTGGATACGCAGTATTTT. This sequence encodes CASSFVDTQYF.

The rearrangement uses TRBV7-2 and TRBJ2-3; perhaps TRBD2 as D (6 bases). The germline CDR1 and CDR2 sequences are SGHTA and FQGNSA. CDR3 length equals 18 residues. The V end lost 2 bases, the J end lost 0 bases, and 18 bases lay between the germline ends. As DNA, the CDR3 is TGTGCCAGCAGCTTAACCCCCTTTCAGCGGGCTAGCACAGATACGCAGTATTTT. Its protein product is CASSLTPFQRASTDTQYF.

The sample holds a few counts of this clone. The chain employs TRBV9 and TRBJ1-1; TRBD1 agrees at 11 bases. Per germline, CDR1 SGDLS and CDR2 YYNGEE. This CDR3 region has 16 residues. With 3 bases clipped from V and 4 bases from J, the junction kept 8 bases outside the gene matches. CDR3 amino acids: CASSARTDRGLTEAFF. The CDR3 nucleotides read TGTGCCAGCAGCGCGAGAACGGACAGGGGGCTCACTGAAGCTTTCTTT.

V is TRBV5-8 and J is TRBJ1-2; TRBD1 might be the D (6 bases). V lost 1 base and J 7 bases, leaving 11 bases between the germline ends. Germline assignment: CDR1 SGHTS and CDR2 YDEGEE. The CDR3 is 13 residues long. The CDR3 is CASSLQGNRGYTF. CDR3 nucleotides: TGTGCCAGCAGCTTGCAGGGGAACCGTGGCTACACCTTC.

This clone appeared once. CDR3: CASSYSTGRGDYEQYF. The CDR3 nucleotides are TGTGCCAGCAGTTACTCTACTGGGCGGGGGGACTACGAGCAGTACTTC. V is TRBV6-2 or TRBV6-3 and J is TRBJ2-7, with TRBD2 identical over 8 bases. Trimming took 0 bases from V and 3 from J; bases not matched to a gene: 7. Germline-derived CDR1 and CDR2 are MNHEY and SVGEGT. The CDR3 extends over 16 amino acids.

The chain carries TRBV6-6 and TRBJ2-1; D gene unclear. V lost 5 bases to trimming and J lost 8 bases, with 10 bases between them. The CDR3 is 12 residues long. CDR1 and CDR2 (germline): MNHNY, SVGAGI (reference sequence). CDR3 sequence reads: CASSPAFYEQFF. The CDR3 DNA follows: TGTGCCAGCAGTCCCGCTTTCTATGAGCAGTTCTTC.